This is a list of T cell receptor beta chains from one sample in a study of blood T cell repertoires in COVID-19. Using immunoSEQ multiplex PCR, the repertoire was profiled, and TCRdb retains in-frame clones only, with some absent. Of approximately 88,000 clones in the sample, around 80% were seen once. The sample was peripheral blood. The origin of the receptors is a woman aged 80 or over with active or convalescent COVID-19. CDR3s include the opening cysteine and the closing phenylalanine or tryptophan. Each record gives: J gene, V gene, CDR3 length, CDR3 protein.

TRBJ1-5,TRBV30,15,CAWKRVGDSNQPQHF
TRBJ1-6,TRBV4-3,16,CASSQDTSSYNSPLHF
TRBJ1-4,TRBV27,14,CASSFSGIGEKLFF
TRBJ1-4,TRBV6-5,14,CASRMGHYLRKLFF
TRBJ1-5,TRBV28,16,CASSPPGSESNQPQHF
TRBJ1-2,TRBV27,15,CASSLSGQPHYGYTF
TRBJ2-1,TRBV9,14,CASSRGGPYNEQFF
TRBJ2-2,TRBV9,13,CASSVQLTGELFF
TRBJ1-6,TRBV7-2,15,CASGAYGTGGSSLHF
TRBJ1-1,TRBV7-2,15,CASSLAMGGNTEAFF
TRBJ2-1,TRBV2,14,CASRALASYNEQFF
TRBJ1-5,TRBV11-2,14,CASSLAGYNQPQHF
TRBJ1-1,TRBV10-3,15,CAIRRNGGINTEAFF
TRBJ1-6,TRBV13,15,CASSLGGRGGSPLHF
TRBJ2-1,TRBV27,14,CASSLRARGLEQFF
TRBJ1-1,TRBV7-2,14,CASSLLLGDTEAFF
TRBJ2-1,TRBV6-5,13,CASSYSPPDEQFF
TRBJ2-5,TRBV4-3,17,CASSQRLAGGTQETQYF
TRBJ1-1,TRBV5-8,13,CASSVQGVAEAFF
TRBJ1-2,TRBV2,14,CASRKGQRELGYTF
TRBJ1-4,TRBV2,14,CASSENSPNEKLFF
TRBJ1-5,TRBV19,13,CASTRQGNQPQHF
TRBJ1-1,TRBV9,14,CASSVAPEVTEAFF